What follows are 20 T cell receptor beta chains derived from one specimen sequenced in a study of blood T cell repertoires in COVID-19. Generated by immunoSEQ multiplex PCR, the TCRdb table keeps only in-frame clones and is missing some. The top ten clones hold around 5.2% of a sample with 200,000 or so clones, roughly 85% of them seen once. Specimen: peripheral blood. These receptor sequences come from a woman aged 25 to 45 with acute or convalescent COVID-19.

The chain couples TRBV6-6 to TRBJ1-3; 9 nucleotides line up with TRBD1. The length of the CDR3 is 16 residues. Per germline, CDR1 MNHNY and CDR2 SVGAGI (reference sequence). Trimming at V came to 4 bases and at J to 2 bases, leaving 6 bases not matched to a gene. CDR3 amino acids: CASSFDTGGTGNTIYF. The CDR3 nucleotides read TGTGCCAGCAGTTTTGATACAGGGGGCACTGGAAACACCATATATTTT.

This rearrangement joins TRBV28 to TRBJ2-3; the match to TRBD1 covers 9 bases. CDR1 is MDHEN, CDR2 SYDVKM, per germline. The ends lost 6 bases at V and 4 bases at J; junction bases unmatched: 5. This CDR3 has 14 amino acids. CDR3 sequence (DNA): TGTGCCAGCAGGAAACAGGGGGCATCAGATACGCAGTATTTT. It codes for CASRKQGASDTQYF. Full variable domain (missing parts from reference TRBV28 and TRBJ2-3): DVKVTQSSRYLVKRTGEKVFLECVQDMDHENMFWYRQDPGLGLRLIYFSYDVKMKEKGDIPEGYSVSREKKERFSLILESASTNQTSMYLCASRKQGASDTQYFGPGTRLTVL.

This chain joins TRBV27 and TRBJ2-1; TRBD2 is a possible D gene (7 bases). CDR1 and CDR2 (germline): MNHEY, SMNVEV (reference sequence). The ends were cut back, 5 bases at V and 4 bases at J, with 18 bases in the middle. CDR3 length: 16 amino acids. DNA for the CDR3: TGTGCCAGCAGTGACGTGAGGGGGGGGCTATACAATGAGCAGTTCTTC. Its translation is CASSDVRGGLYNEQFF.

The rearrangement uses TRBV27 and TRBJ2-2; 9 nucleotides agree with TRBD1. The CDR3 extends over 16 amino acids. CDR1 is MNHEY, CDR2 SMNVEV, per germline (reference sequence). Unmatched junction bases numbered 7, after V lost 5 bases and J lost 3 bases. The CDR3 protein is CASSQEGQGHTGELFF. The CDR3 DNA follows: TGTGCCAGCAGTCAAGAGGGACAGGGACACACCGGGGAGCTGTTTTTT.

This chain uses TRBV11-2 with TRBJ2-7; 14 positions agree with TRBD2. After removal of 2 bases from V and 4 bases from J, the junction contained 13 bases not matched to a gene. CDR3 length: 19 amino acids. Germline assignment: CDR1 SGHAT and CDR2 FQNNGV. Written as DNA, the CDR3 is TGTGCCAGCAGCTTAAATCGTCGACTAGCGGGAGGGTCGTTTTACGAGCAGTACTTC. Protein: CASSLNRRLAGGSFYEQYF.

CDR3 loop: CASSFPGQIYGYTF. As DNA, the CDR3 is TGTGCCAGCAGCTTCCCGGGACAGATCTATGGCTACACCTTC. This chain uses TRBV7-2 with TRBJ1-2; the match to TRBD1 covers 7 bases. CDR1 is SGHTA and CDR2 is FQGNSA in the germline V gene. Trimming cost V 3 bases and J 4 bases; bases outside gene matches: 5. This CDR3 comprises 14 residues.

The genes are TRBV28 and TRBJ1-5; 8 bases agree with TRBD1. The germline V gene encodes CDR1 MDHEN and CDR2 SYDVKM. CDR3 length: 18 residues. V lost 3 bases and J lost 1; bases outside the gene matches: 11. The CDR3 nucleotides are TGTGCCAGCAGTTTCCCGGACAGGGCCAGAATAAGCAATCAGCCCCAGCATTTT. It encodes CASSFPDRARISNQPQHF.

The rearrangement joins TRBV19 to TRBJ1-5; D possibly corresponds to TRBD1 (5 bases). Trimming left V 7 bases short and J 0 bases short, with 16 bases between. Germline CDR1 reads LNHDA; CDR2 reads SQIVND (reference sequence). There are 16 residues in the CDR3. The CDR3 loop is CASTSPRGISNQPQHF. The CDR3 DNA is TGTGCCAGTACATCCCCTCGGGGGATTAGCAATCAGCCCCAGCATTTT.

The chain recombines TRBV27 with TRBJ1-1; D gene ambiguous. The germline V gene has CDR1 MNHEY and CDR2 SMNVEV (reference sequence). Trimming shortened V by 6 bases and J by 1 base, and 9 bases separated the two germline ends. The CDR3 consists of 13 residues. CDR3 sequence (DNA): TGTGCCAGCAGGCCCTTGGCGAACACTGAAGCTTTCTTT. Amino acid sequence: CASRPLANTEAFF.

The chain uses TRBV5-1 and TRBJ2-5; 7 bases align to TRBD1. The J segment lost 4 bases and the V segment lost 3 bases, leaving 6 bases of the junction unmatched. CDR1 is SGHRS, CDR2 YFSETQ, per germline. CDR3 length: 14 amino acids. CDR3 protein: CASSSTGNVETQYF. The CDR3 DNA is TGCGCCAGCAGCTCGACAGGGAACGTAGAGACCCAGTACTTC.

The V and J genes are TRBV6-2 or TRBV6-3 and TRBJ1-1; 8 bases line up with TRBD1. Trimming took 3 bases from V and 4 from J; bases not matched to a gene: 7. CDR3 length equals 15 residues. Germline loops: CDR1 MNHEY, CDR2 SVGEGT. CDR3 in amino acids: CASSYSQGVGTEAFF. DNA for the CDR3: TGTGCCAGCAGTTATTCACAGGGGGTTGGCACTGAAGCTTTCTTT.

The chain recombines TRBV30 with TRBJ1-2; D gene ambiguous. Germline CDR1 reads GTSNPN; CDR2 reads SVGIG (reference sequence). The CDR3 is 14 amino acids. Trimming stripped 0 bases from V and 8 bases from J, with 16 bases between. In DNA, the CDR3 is TGTGCCTGGAGTGTACGAGGGCCCTCCCGCGGCTACACCTTC. The encoded protein is CAWSVRGPSRGYTF.

The chain's CDR3 is CASSQDYSGLAGGPSYEQYF. The CDR3 nucleotides read TGTGCCAGCAGCCAAGATTATTCGGGACTAGCGGGAGGTCCCTCCTACGAGCAGTACTTC. V usage is TRBV3-1 (or the pseudogene TRBV3-2) and J usage is TRBJ2-7, with 15 bases lining up with TRBD2. The V gene end was trimmed by 0 bases and the J gene end by 0 bases; junction bases not matched to a gene: 9. The CDR3 loop spans 20 amino acids. The germline CDR1 and CDR2 sequences are LGHDT and YNNKEL (reference sequence).

This clone was seen repeatedly, ten times or more. The genes are TRBV4-3 and TRBJ2-2; no clear D gene. Germline V gene data show CDR1 as LGHNA and CDR2 as YSLEER. The V and J ends lost 2 bases and 6 bases respectively, with 7 bases between them. This CDR3 is 13 amino acids long. Here the CDR3 reads CASSQSGAGELFF. The CDR3 bases are TGCGCCAGCAGCCAATCGGGTGCCGGGGAGCTGTTTTTT.

The rearrangement joins TRBV28 to TRBJ2-2, with D unclear. CDR3 length equals 16 residues. The germline CDR1 and CDR2 sequences are MDHEN and SYDVKM. V lost 5 bases and J lost 0, with 13 bases in between. The CDR3 DNA is TGTGCCAGCAGTGAAATGCGCGCGACGAACACCGGGGAGCTGTTTTTT. This sequence encodes CASSEMRATNTGELFF.

The chain is built from TRBV6-1 and TRBJ1-4, with a weak D call TRBD1 (5 bases). Trimming left V 0 bases short and J 8 bases short, with 19 bases between. This CDR3 has 17 residues. The germline gives CDR1 MNHNS, CDR2 SASEGT. The CDR3 DNA reads TGTGCCAGCAGTGAAGCGGACGTCTATGGGGCTGAGGAAAAACTGTTTTTT. This codes for CASSEADVYGAEEKLFF.

V and J are TRBV2 and TRBJ2-3, with 9 bases that match TRBD2. Germline CDR1 SNHLY, CDR2 FYNNEI. V was pared by 5 bases and J by 2 bases, with 14 bases of the junction left unmatched. This CDR3 has 18 residues. CDR3 amino acids: CASSYVGASGGNTDTQYF. Written as DNA, the CDR3 is TGTGCCAGCAGTTACGTGGGGGCCAGCGGGGGGAACACAGATACGCAGTATTTT.

The chain joins TRBV7-9 to TRBJ2-2; 7 bases are shared with TRBD1. CDR1 is SEHNR, CDR2 FQNEAQ, per germline (reference sequence). The CDR3 totals 16 residues. V shed 0 bases, J shed 0 bases, and the junction held 1 base outside the gene matches. The CDR3 sequence: CASSLADRPNTGELFF. CDR3 DNA sequence: TGTGCCAGCAGCTTAGCGGACAGGCCGAACACCGGGGAGCTGTTTTTT.

This clone was counted only a few times. The rearrangement links TRBV5-1 to TRBJ2-5, with 9 bases fitting TRBD2. This CDR3 is 16 amino acids long. The germline CDR1 and CDR2 sequences are SGHRS and YFSETQ. V trimming: 4 bases; J trimming: 1 base; junction bases outside the gene matches: 8. The CDR3 bases are TGCGCCAGCAGCCTAGCGGGGCCCTATTCCCAAGAGACCCAGTACTTC. Its translation is CASSLAGPYSQETQYF.

This clone was seen repeatedly, ten times or more. The chain uses TRBV20-1 and TRBJ1-5; 9 bases line up with TRBD1. With 3 bases clipped from V and 4 bases from J, the junction kept 4 bases outside the gene matches. This CDR3 region has 14 residues. Germline V gives CDR1 DFQATT, CDR2 SNEGSKA (reference sequence). The CDR3 DNA reads as TGCAGTGCTAGTATGGGACAGGGAAATCAGCCCCAGCATTTT. The encoded protein is CSASMGQGNQPQHF.